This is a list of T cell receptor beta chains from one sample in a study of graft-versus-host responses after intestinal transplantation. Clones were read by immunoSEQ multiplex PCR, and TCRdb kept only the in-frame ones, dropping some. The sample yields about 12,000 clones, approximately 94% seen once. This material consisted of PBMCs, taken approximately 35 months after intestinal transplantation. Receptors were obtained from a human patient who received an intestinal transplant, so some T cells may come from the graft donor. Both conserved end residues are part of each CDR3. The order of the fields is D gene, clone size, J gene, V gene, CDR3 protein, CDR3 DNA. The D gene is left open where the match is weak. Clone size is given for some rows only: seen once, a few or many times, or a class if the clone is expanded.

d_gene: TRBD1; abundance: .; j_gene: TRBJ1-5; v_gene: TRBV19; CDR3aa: CASSQPTGGGYSNQPQHF; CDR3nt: TGTGCCAGTAGTCAACCAACAGGGGGCGGCTATAGCAATCAGCCCCAGCATTTT
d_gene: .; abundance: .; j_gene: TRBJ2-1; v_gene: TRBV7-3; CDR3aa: CASSLLPLNEQFF; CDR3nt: TGTGCCAGCAGCTTACTTCCCCTGAATGAGCAGTTCTTC
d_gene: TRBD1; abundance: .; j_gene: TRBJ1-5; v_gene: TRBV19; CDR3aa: CASSAHRGRGNQPQHF; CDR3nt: TGTGCCAGTAGTGCCCACAGGGGTAGAGGCAATCAGCCCCAGCATTTT
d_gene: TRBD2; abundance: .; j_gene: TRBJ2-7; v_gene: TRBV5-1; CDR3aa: CASSKAGYQYEQYF; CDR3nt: TGCGCCAGCAGCAAAGCGGGATACCAGTACGAGCAGTACTTC
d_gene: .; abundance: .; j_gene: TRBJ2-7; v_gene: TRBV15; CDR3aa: CATGDGRGYEQYF; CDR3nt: TGTGCCACCGGGGACGGAAGGGGGTACGAGCAGTACTTC
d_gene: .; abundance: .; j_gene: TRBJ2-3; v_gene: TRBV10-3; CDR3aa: CAINTGPRGTSTDTQYF; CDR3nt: TGTGCCATCAATACCGGACCCCGGGGAACTAGCACAGATACGCAGTATTTT
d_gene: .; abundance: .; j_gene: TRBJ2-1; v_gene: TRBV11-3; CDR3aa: CASSPDSYNEQFF; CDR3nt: TGTGCCAGTAGCCCTGATTCCTACAATGAGCAGTTCTTC
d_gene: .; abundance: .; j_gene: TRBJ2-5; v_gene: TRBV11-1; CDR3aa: CASSLASGGSETQYF; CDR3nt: TGTGCCAGCAGCTTAGCGTCTGGGGGGTCAGAGACCCAGTACTTC
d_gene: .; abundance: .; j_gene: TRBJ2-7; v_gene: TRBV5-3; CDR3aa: CARSPTGDPFSYEQYF; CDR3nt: TGTGCCAGAAGCCCCACCGGAGATCCTTTCTCCTACGAGCAGTACTTC
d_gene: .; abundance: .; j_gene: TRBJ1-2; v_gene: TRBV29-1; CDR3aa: CSVEDQVEGSTF; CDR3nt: TGCAGCGTTGAAGATCAGGTGGAGGGCTCGACCTTC
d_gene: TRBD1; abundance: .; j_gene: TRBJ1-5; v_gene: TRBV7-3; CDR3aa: CASSPNVGTDNSNQPQHF; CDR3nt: TGTGCCAGCAGCCCTAACGTCGGGACAGACAATAGCAATCAGCCCCAGCATTTT
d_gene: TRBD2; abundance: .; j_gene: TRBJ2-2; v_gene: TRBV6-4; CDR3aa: CASSERGGTGELFF; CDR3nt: TGTGCCAGCAGTGAGCGGGGGGGCACCGGGGAGCTGTTTTTT
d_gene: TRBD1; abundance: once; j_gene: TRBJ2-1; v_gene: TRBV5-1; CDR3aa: CASWTGYNEQFF; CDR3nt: TGCGCCAGTTGGACAGGTTACAATGAGCAGTTCTTC
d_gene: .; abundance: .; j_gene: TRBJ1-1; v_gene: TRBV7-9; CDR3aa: CASSLEWGLQAFF; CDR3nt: TGTGCCAGCAGCTTAGAGTGGGGGTTACAAGCTTTCTTT
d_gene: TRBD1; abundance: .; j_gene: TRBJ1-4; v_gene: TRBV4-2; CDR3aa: CASSAGQGPATNEKLFF; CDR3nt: TGTGCCAGCAGCGCGGGACAGGGCCCTGCAACTAATGAAAAACTGTTTTTT
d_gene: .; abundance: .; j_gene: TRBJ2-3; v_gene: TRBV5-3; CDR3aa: CARSLVLPPCTDTQYF; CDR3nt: TGTGCCAGAAGCTTGGTTCTACCGCCTTGCACAGATACGCAGTATTTT
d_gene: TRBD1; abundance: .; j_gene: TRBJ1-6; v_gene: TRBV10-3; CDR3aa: CAIRGQGDGSPLHF; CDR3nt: TGTGCCATCAGAGGACAGGGAGACGGTTCACCCCTCCACTTT
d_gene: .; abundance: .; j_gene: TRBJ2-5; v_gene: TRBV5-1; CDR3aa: CASSSDAYPEGSQYF; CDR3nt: TGCGCCAGCAGCTCTGACGCTTACCCAGAGGGGTCCCAGTACTTC
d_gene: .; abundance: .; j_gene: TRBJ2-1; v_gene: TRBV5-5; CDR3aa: CASSGTAQSPNEQFF; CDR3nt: TGTGCCAGCAGCGGAACAGCGCAAAGCCCCAATGAGCAGTTCTTC
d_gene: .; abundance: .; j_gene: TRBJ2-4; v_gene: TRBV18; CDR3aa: CASSPDSKNIQYF; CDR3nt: TGTGCCAGCTCACCAGACAGCAAAAACATTCAGTACTTC
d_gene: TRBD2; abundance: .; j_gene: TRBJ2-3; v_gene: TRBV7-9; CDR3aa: CASSFERDTDTQYF; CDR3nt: TGTGCCAGCAGCTTCGAGCGGGACACAGATACGCAGTATTTT
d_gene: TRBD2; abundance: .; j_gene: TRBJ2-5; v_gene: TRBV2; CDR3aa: CASSEARGSGGAETQYF; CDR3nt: TGTGCCAGCAGTGAAGCGCGTGGTAGCGGGGGGGCCGAGACCCAGTACTTC
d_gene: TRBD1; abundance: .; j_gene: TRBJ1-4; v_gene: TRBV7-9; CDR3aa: CASSTLRQGSNEKLFF; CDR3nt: TGTGCCAGCAGCACCCTCCGACAGGGGTCTAATGAAAAACTGTTTTTT
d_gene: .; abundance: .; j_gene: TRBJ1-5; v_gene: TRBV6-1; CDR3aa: CASSETGVNQPQHF; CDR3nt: TGTGCCAGCAGTGAAACGGGGGTCAATCAGCCCCAGCATTTT
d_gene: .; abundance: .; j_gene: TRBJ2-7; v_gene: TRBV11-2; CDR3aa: CASSPGWEPSYEQYF; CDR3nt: TGTGCCAGCAGCCCGGGATGGGAGCCCTCCTACGAGCAGTACTTC
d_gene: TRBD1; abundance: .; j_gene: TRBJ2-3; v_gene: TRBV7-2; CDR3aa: CASMGRGQGTDTQYF; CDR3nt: TGTGCCAGCATGGGTCGGGGACAGGGCACAGATACGCAGTATTTT
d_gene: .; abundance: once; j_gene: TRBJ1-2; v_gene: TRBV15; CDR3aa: CATSRDATNYGYTF; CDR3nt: TGTGCCACCAGCAGAGATGCGACTAACTATGGCTACACCTTC
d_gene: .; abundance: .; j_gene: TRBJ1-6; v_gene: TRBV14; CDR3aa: CASSPPSPSPLHF; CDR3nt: TGTGCCAGCAGCCCACCGTCCCCATCACCCCTCCACTTT
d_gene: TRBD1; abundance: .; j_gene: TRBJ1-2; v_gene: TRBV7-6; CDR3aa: CASSAKTGTANFYGYTF; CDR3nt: TGTGCCAGCAGCGCAAAAACCGGGACAGCAAACTTCTATGGCTACACCTTC
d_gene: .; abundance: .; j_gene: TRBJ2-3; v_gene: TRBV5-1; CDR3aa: CASSTVAGLGGDTQYF; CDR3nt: TGCGCCAGCAGCACCGTGGCGGGGCTGGGGGGAGATACGCAGTATTTT
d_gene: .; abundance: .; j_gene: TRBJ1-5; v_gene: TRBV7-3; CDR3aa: CASSSGANQPQHF; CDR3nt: TGTGCCAGCAGCTCCGGAGCTAATCAGCCCCAGCATTTT
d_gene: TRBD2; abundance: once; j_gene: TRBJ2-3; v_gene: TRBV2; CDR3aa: CASNFPASGGTDTQYF; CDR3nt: TGTGCCAGCAATTTCCCTGCTAGCGGGGGCACAGATACGCAGTATTTT
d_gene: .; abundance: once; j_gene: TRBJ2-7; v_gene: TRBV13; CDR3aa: CASSFPTGAGYEQYF; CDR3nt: TGTGCCAGCAGCTTTCCCACGGGGGCAGGCTACGAGCAGTACTTC
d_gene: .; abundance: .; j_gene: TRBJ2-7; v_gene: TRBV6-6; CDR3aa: CASSYGGGVAYEQYF; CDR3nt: TGTGCCAGCAGTTACGGTGGAGGAGTCGCCTACGAGCAGTACTTC
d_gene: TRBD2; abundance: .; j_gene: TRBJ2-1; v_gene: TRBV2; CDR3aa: CASSESGGASEQFF; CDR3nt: TGTGCCAGCAGTGAGAGCGGGGGGGCCAGTGAGCAGTTCTTC
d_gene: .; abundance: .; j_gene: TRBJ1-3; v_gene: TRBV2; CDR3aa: CASRLRGGSGNTIYF; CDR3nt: TGTGCCAGCAGGCTTCGGGGGGGCTCTGGAAACACCATATATTTT
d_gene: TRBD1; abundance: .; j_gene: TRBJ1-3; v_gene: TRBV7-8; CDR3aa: CASSFDRVSGNTIYF; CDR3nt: TGTGCCAGCAGCTTCGACAGGGTCTCTGGAAACACCATATATTTT
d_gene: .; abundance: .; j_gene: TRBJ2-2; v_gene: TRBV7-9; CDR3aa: CASSIQGTGELFF; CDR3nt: TGTGCCAGCAGCATACAGGGCACCGGGGAGCTGTTTTTT
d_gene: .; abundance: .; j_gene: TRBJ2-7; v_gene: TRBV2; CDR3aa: CASSLGASTRDEQYF; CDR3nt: TGTGCCAGCAGCTTGGGGGCTTCCACAAGGGACGAGCAGTACTTC
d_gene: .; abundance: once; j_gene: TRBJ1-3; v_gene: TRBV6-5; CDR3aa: CASSYSGISGNTIYF; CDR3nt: TGTGCCAGCAGTTACTCGGGGATCTCTGGAAACACCATATATTTT
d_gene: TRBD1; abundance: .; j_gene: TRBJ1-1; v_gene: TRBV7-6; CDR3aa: CASRSEGDSAMRLLNTEAFF; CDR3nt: TGTGCCAGCAGAAGCGAAGGGGACAGTGCTATGCGGCTCCTGAACACTGAAGCTTTCTTT
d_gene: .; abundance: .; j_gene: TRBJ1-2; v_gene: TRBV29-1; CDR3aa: CSVGSDKANYGYTF; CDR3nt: TGCAGCGTTGGGTCGGATAAAGCTAACTATGGCTACACCTTC
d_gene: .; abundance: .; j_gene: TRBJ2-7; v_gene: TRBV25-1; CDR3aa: CASSEWIGDEQYF; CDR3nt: TGTGCCAGCAGTGAATGGATAGGGGACGAGCAGTACTTC
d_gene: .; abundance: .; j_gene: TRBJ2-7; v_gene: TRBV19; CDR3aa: CASSTDRMDEQYF; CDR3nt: TGTGCCAGTAGTACCGATCGGATGGACGAGCAGTACTTC
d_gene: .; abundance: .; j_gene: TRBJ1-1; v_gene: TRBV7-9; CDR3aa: CASSPTSGSEAFF; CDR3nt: TGTGCCAGCAGCCCCACGTCGGGCAGTGAAGCTTTCTTT
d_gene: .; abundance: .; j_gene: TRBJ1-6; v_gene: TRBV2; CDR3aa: CASNLRTGDSPLHF; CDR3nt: TGTGCCAGCAACCTTAGAACAGGTGATTCACCCCTCCACTTT
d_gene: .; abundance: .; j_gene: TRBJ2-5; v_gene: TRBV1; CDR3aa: CTSSLQSGTSGEQETQYF; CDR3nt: TGCACCAGCAGCCTCCAATCGGGGACTAGCGGGGAACAAGAGACCCAGTACTTC
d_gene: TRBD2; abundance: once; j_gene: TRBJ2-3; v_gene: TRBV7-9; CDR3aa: CASSSPRLAGGLDTQYF; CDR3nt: TGTGCCAGCAGCTCACCTCGACTAGCGGGAGGATTAGATACGCAGTATTTT
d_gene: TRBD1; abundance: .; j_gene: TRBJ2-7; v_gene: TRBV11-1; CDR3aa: CASSLRGTDYEQYF; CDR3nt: TGTGCCAGCAGCTTGCGAGGGACAGACTACGAGCAGTACTTC
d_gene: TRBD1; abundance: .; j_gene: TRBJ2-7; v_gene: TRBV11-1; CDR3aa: CASSFGQGLSYEQYF; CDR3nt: TGTGCCAGCAGCTTCGGACAGGGGCTCTCCTACGAGCAGTACTTC
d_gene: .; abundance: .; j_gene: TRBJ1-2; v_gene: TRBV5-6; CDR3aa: CASSFVVNDPGYTF; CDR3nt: TGTGCCAGCAGCTTTGTTGTCAACGACCCAGGCTACACCTTC
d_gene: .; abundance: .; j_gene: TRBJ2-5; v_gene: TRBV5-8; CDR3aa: CASSWERIQETQYF; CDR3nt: TGTGCCAGCAGCTGGGAGCGGATCCAAGAGACCCAGTACTTC
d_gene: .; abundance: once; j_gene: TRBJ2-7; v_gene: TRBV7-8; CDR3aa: CASSKRVGGYEQYF; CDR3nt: TGTGCCAGCAGCAAACGGGTTGGGGGCTACGAGCAGTACTTC
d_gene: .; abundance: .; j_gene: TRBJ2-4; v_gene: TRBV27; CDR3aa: CASSSTGGDTIKNIQYF; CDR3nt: TGTGCCAGCAGTTCCACCGGTGGGGATACGATCAAAAACATTCAGTACTTC
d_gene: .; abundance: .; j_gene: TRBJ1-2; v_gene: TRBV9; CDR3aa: CASSDNQGLGYTF; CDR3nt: TGTGCCAGCAGTGATAATCAGGGCCTGGGCTACACCTTC